This T cell receptor beta chain was sequenced during a study of cytomegalovirus exposure and HLA in healthy donors. J lost 0 bases, V lost 3 bases, and 3 bases had no gene match. The CDR3 is made up of 16 amino acids. Germline V gene sequence: CDR1 LGHNA, CDR2 YNFKEQ. The primer mix had 60 Vbeta and 13 Jbeta primers. Sequencing was performed with immunoSEQ multiplex PCR; in TCRdb, only in-frame clones are kept and a portion is missing. This sample has some 90,000 clones; just under 80% occur once, and the top ten carry approximately 4.8%. The sequence derives from a male donor in good health and CMV-seropositive. This chain uses TRBV4-2 with TRBJ2-2; 8 positions agree with TRBD2. Source material: PBMCs. CDR3 sequence (DNA): TGTGCCAGCAGCCACGCTAGCGGGTCGAACACCGGGGAGCTGTTTTTT. It codes for CASSHASGSNTGELFF.